This TCR beta chain was documented in a study of T cell repertoires in cytomegalovirus infection. Looking at the study overall: A matching HLA type, together with CMV infection, was signaled by public TCR beta signatures. Study-level results: Ex vivo, HLA-C-restricted CMV-specific TCR beta clonotypes prevailed over the rest of the response. The cumulative frequency of public TCR beta families distinguished individuals who carried CMV together with the relevant HLA.

Each CDR3 protein gets one entry after TCRdb re-called the reads with MiXCR. The table records fewer than 250,000 distinct CDR3 sequences, 10% to 15% of them present only once. In this sample, this clonotype turned up many times. Its target is unknown. Germline assignment: CDR1 SGHTA and CDR2 FQGTGA. V lost 3 bases, J lost 0 bases, and 6 bases stayed unmatched. This CDR3 region has 17 residues. The TCR sequence derives from a human donor in good health (CMV status not recorded). Some clones in this sample may be carry-over from other donors' samples. This chain uses TRBV7-3 with TRBJ2-2, with 8 bases that match TRBD1. Input material: PBMCs. CDR3 sequence (DNA): TGTGCCAGCAGCTTTTACAGGGGGACCGCGAACACCGGGGAGCTGTTTTTT. Its translation: CASSFYRGTANTGELFF.